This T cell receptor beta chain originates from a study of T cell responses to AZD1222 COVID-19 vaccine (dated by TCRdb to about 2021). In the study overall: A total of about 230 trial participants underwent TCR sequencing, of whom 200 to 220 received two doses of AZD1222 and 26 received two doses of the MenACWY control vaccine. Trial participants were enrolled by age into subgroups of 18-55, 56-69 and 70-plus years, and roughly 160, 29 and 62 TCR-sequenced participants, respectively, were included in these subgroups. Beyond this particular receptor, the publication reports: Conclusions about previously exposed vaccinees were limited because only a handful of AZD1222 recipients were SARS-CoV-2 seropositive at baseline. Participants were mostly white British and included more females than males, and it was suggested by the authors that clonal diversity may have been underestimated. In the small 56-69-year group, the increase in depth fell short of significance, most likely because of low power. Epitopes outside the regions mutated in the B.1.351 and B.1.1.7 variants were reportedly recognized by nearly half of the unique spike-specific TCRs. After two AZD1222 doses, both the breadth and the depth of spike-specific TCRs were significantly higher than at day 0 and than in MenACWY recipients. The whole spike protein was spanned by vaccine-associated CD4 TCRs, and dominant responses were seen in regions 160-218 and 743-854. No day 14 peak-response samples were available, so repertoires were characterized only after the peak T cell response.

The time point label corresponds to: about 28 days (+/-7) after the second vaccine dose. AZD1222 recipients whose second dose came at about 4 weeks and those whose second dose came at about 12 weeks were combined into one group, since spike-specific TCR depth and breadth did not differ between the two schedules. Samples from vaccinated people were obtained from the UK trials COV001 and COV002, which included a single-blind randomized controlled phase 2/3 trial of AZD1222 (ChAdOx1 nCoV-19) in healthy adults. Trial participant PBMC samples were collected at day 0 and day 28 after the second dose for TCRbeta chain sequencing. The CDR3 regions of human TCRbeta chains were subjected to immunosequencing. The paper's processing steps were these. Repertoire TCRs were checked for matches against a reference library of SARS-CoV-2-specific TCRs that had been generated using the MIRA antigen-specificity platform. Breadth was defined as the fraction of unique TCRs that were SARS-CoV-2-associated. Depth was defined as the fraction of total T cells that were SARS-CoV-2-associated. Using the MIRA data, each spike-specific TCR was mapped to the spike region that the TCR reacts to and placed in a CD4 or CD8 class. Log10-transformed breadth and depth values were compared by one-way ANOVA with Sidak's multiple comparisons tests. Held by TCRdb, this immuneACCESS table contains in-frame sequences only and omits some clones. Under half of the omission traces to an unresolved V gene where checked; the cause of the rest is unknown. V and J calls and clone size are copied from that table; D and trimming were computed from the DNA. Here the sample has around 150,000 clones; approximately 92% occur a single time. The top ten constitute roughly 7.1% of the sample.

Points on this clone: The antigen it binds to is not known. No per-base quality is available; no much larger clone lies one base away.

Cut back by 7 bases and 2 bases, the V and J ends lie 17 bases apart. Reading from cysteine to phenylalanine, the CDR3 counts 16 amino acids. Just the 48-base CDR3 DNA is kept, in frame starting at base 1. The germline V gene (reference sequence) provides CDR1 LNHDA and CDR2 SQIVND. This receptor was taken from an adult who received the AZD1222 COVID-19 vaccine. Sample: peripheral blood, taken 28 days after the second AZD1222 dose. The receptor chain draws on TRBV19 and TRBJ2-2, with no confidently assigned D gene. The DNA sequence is TGTGCCAGTAACCCCTACGTCGGCAGAAACACCGGGGAGCTGTTTTTT. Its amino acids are CASNPYVGRNTGELFF.